A selection of T cell receptor beta chains follows, all from one sample in a study of cytomegalovirus exposure and HLA in healthy donors. Libraries were prepared by immunoSEQ multiplex PCR; TCRdb keeps only in-frame clonotypes and omits some of them. The sample lists around 170,000 clones, over 80% seen once, with approximately 1.3% in the top ten. Sequences were obtained from PBMCs. The receptors derive from a girl under 18 in good health and CMV-seropositive. Each CDR3 is given with its conserved first and last residue. Each record gives: D gene, clone size, V gene, J gene, CDR3 protein, CDR3 DNA. The D gene is left open where the match is weak. The listing skips clone size in some rows; elsewhere it reads once, few, many or a size class.

-	many	TRBV15	TRBJ1-2	CATSRDTQGSYGYTF	TGTGCCACCAGCAGAGACACACAGGGTAGCTATGGCTACACCTTC
TRBD2	-	TRBV25-1	TRBJ2-1	CASSVYLAGVRNEQFF	TGTGCCAGCAGTGTATATCTAGCGGGAGTGAGGAATGAGCAGTTCTTC
TRBD1	-	TRBV5-6	TRBJ2-7	CASSLEVTGGSEQYF	TGTGCCAGCAGCTTGGAAGTGACAGGGGGAAGTGAGCAGTACTTC
-	-	TRBV6-6	TRBJ2-5	CASSYSGQSQETQYF	TGTGCCAGCAGTTACTCCGGACAATCCCAAGAGACCCAGTACTTC
TRBD1	-	TRBV6-6	TRBJ1-2	CASRLGQGGSGYTF	TGTGCCAGCAGGCTGGGACAGGGGGGTTCTGGCTACACCTTC
TRBD1	few	TRBV6-5	TRBJ1-1	CASSSFGTVNTEAFF	TGTGCCAGCAGTTCGTTCGGGACAGTTAACACTGAAGCTTTCTTT
-	-	TRBV9	TRBJ2-5	CASSVSAGAKSGETQYF	TGTGCCAGCAGCGTATCGGCAGGGGCCAAGTCAGGAGAGACCCAGTACTTC
-	-	TRBV5-5	TRBJ2-7	CASRLPGQSLEQYF	TGTGCCAGCAGATTACCGGGACAATCGCTCGAGCAGTACTTC
-	-	TRBV18	TRBJ1-3	CASSPPARISGNTIYF	TGTGCCAGCTCACCACCCGCCAGAATCTCTGGAAACACCATATATTTT
TRBD1	-	TRBV18	TRBJ1-1	CASSPRDRGGDSEAFF	TGTGCCAGCTCACCCCGGGACAGGGGGGGAGACTCGGAAGCTTTCTTT
-	-	TRBV30	TRBJ2-5	CAWSNRETQYF	TGTGCCTGGAGTAACAGAGAGACCCAGTACTTC
TRBD2	-	TRBV9	TRBJ2-5	CASSVGGLAVRGETQYF	TGTGCCAGCAGCGTAGGAGGTCTAGCGGTCCGAGGGGAGACCCAGTACTTC
-	-	TRBV30	TRBJ2-7	CAWSRSGYYEQYF	TGTGCCTGGAGTCGTAGCGGATACTACGAGCAGTACTTC
-	once	TRBV28	TRBJ1-2	CASSPETVANYGYTF	TGTGCCAGCAGTCCGGAGACAGTAGCTAACTATGGCTACACCTTC
-	-	TRBV5-4	TRBJ2-1	CASSFYSEQFF	TGTGCCAGCAGCTTCTATTCTGAGCAGTTCTTC
TRBD1	-	TRBV7-9	TRBJ1-3	CASSLTGQASGNTIYF	TGTGCCAGCAGCTTAACGGGACAGGCCTCTGGAAACACCATATATTTT
-	-	TRBV18	TRBJ2-7	CASSTEREQYF	TGTGCCAGCTCAACAGAGCGGGAGCAGTACTTC
-	-	TRBV2	TRBJ2-5	CASSEIQPLQETQYF	TGTGCCAGCAGTGAAATACAGCCCCTTCAAGAGACCCAGTACTTC
TRBD1	-	TRBV5-6	TRBJ2-7	CASSSNDRARYEQYF	TGTGCCAGCAGCTCGAACGACAGGGCTCGCTACGAGCAGTACTTC
TRBD1	-	TRBV6-5	TRBJ1-2	CASSRGQDYGYTF	TGTGCCAGCAGTAGGGGGCAGGACTATGGCTACACCTTC
TRBD2	few	TRBV27	TRBJ2-2	CASSRGEAGELFF	TGTGCCAGCAGTCGGGGGGAGGCCGGGGAGCTGTTTTTT
TRBD2	-	TRBV5-1	TRBJ2-7	CASSMSGRTSYEQYF	TGCGCCAGCAGTATGAGCGGGAGGACCTCCTACGAGCAGTACTTC
TRBD1	-	TRBV30	TRBJ2-1	CAWSSGDRAYNEQFF	TGTGCCTGGAGTTCGGGGGACAGGGCCTACAATGAGCAGTTCTTC